The 15 T cell receptor beta chains reported below all come from one sample, sequenced in a study of blood T cell repertoires in COVID-19. Assay: immunoSEQ multiplex PCR; the TCRdb copy retains only in-frame clones and omits some. The repertoire has fewer than 350,000 clones, roughly 85% of them found once; the top ten carry about 2.5%. Material: PBMCs or T cells enriched from blood (not recorded which). The receptor source for this set is a woman aged 45 to 65 who had recovered from COVID-19.

CDR3: CASSFDRVLYGYTF. The DNA for the CDR3 is TGTGCCAGCAGCTTTGACAGGGTCCTCTATGGCTACACCTTC. This sequence joins TRBV5-5 and TRBJ1-2; 7 bases fit TRBD1. The CDR3 contains 14 residues. Germline assignment: CDR1 SGHKS and CDR2 YYEKEE (reference sequence). The ends lost 2 bases at V and 4 bases at J; junction bases unmatched: 5.

V gene TRBV18 combines with J gene TRBJ1-4; the D is unclear. V was shortened by 6 bases and J by 0 bases, with 5 bases between the two germline ends. The CDR3 runs 13 residues. Germline CDR1 reads KGHSH; CDR2 reads LQKENI. The CDR3 spells CASSRATNEKLFF. The CDR3 nucleotides read TGTGCCAGCTCTCGGGCAACTAATGAAAAACTGTTTTTT.

The chain couples TRBV5-8 to TRBJ1-3; TRBD1 matches at 7 bases. V shed 4 bases and J 0 bases; nucleotides not matched to a gene: 7. This CDR3 spans 16 amino acids. Germline V gene sequence: CDR1 SGHTS, CDR2 YDEGEE. Written as DNA, the CDR3 is TGTGCCAGCAGCCAGGGACAGCCGGTCTCTGGAAACACCATATATTTT. It specifies CASSQGQPVSGNTIYF.

CDR3 nucleotides: TGCAGCGTGACCCTCAGGGGTCCCTCTTACGAGCAGTACTTC. This codes for CSVTLRGPSYEQYF. V usage is TRBV29-1 and J usage is TRBJ2-7; D is perhaps TRBD1 (6 bases). Trimming removed 6 bases from V and 4 bases from J, with 19 bases in between. Germline V CDR1 and CDR2: SQVTM, ANQGSEA. This CDR3 spans 14 amino acids.

This clone was seen a handful of times. The rearrangement uses TRBV12-5 and TRBJ1-1, with D maybe TRBD1 (5 bases). Trimming shortened V by 0 bases and J by 1 base, and 9 bases separated the two germline ends. Germline values: CDR1 LGHNT, CDR2 FRNRAP. The CDR3 covers 15 residues. CDR3 nucleotides: TGTGCTAGTGGTTTGGTGGGACTGGGGAACACTGAAGCTTTCTTT. Translation gives CASGLVGLGNTEAFF.

This clone was detected once. The chain uses TRBV6-2 or TRBV6-3 and TRBJ1-5, with 8 bases aligning to TRBD1. CDR3 size: 16 residues. From germline, CDR1 is MNHEY and CDR2 SVGEGT. The ends lost 4 bases at V and 1 base at J; junction bases unmatched: 6. The CDR3 DNA reads as TGTGCCAGCAGTTCGAAGACAGGGGCGAGCAATCAGCCCCAGCATTTT. Its translation: CASSSKTGASNQPQHF.

This clone was observed once. J is TRBJ1-5 and V is TRBV27; TRBD1 is a possible D gene (5 bases). This CDR3 is 15 amino acids long. Germline V gene sequence: CDR1 MNHEY, CDR2 SMNVEV (reference sequence). V was trimmed by 0 bases and J by 6 bases, leaving 12 bases between them. The CDR3 bases are TGTGCCAGCAGTTTATCATCGGGGGACGGTCAGCCCCAGCATTTT. Translation: CASSLSSGDGQPQHF.

This chain connects TRBV6-1 to TRBJ1-1, with 10 bases identical to TRBD1. In germline, CDR1 is MNHNS, CDR2 SASEGT. J was trimmed by 0 bases and V by 2 bases; bases with no gene match: 3. The CDR3 spans 16 residues. The CDR3 DNA follows: TGTGCCAGCAGTGAAAGACAGGGGGCCGTGAACACTGAAGCTTTCTTT. Protein: CASSERQGAVNTEAFF.

The chain joins TRBV28 to TRBJ1-1; 12 nucleotides match TRBD1. Germline V gives CDR1 MDHEN, CDR2 SYDVKM. V shed 4 bases and J 5 bases; nucleotides not matched to a gene: 11. This CDR3 is 17 amino acids long. The CDR3 loop reads CASSSGTGGAFWTEAFF. Here the CDR3 DNA reads TGTGCCAGCAGTTCCGGGACAGGGGGCGCCTTTTGGACTGAAGCTTTCTTT.

The V and J genes are TRBV5-6 and TRBJ2-7; D possibly corresponds to TRBD1 (6 bases). Germline V gene sequence: CDR1 SGHDT, CDR2 YYEEEE. The CDR3 spans 17 residues. Deletions cut 4 bases from V and 3 bases from J, with 23 bases between. The CDR3 protein is CASSRRLGQGTVYEQYF. Written as DNA, the CDR3 is TGTGCCAGCAGCCGAAGACTTGGGCAGGGGACGGTCTACGAGCAGTACTTC.

This chain joins TRBV5-4 and TRBJ1-1; the D gene is possibly TRBD1 (5 bases). V was pared by 5 bases and J by 5 bases, with 16 bases between. Germline V gene sequence: CDR1 SGHNT, CDR2 YYREEE (reference sequence). The CDR3 has 14 residues. This chain's CDR3 is CASRPWGGRTEAFF. DNA for the CDR3: TGTGCCAGCAGACCGTGGGGGGGAAGAACTGAAGCTTTCTTT.

This clone appeared a single time. The CDR3 loop reads CASSRDMNTEAFF. In nucleotides, the CDR3 is TGTGCCAGCAGCCGGGACATGAACACTGAAGCTTTCTTT. The chain uses TRBV28 and TRBJ1-1, with D perhaps matching TRBD1 (6 bases). Trimming removed 6 bases from V and 0 bases from J, with 8 bases in between. This CDR3 is 13 amino acids long. The germline gives CDR1 MDHEN, CDR2 SYDVKM. Looking up the rest from reference TRBV28 and TRBJ1-1 gives the full variable domain: DVKVTQSSRYLVKRTGEKVFLECVQDMDHENMFWYRQDPGLGLRLIYFSYDVKMKEKGDIPEGYSVSREKKERFSLILESASTNQTSMYLCASSRDMNTEAFFGQGTRLTVV.

This clone is labeled medium-sized. The V and J genes are TRBV7-9 and TRBJ2-1; a weak D match, TRBD2 (7 bases). Germline values: CDR1 SEHNR, CDR2 FQNEAQ (reference sequence). The length of the CDR3 is 16 residues. V lost 3 bases and J 5 bases, leaving 17 bases between the germline ends. In DNA, the CDR3 is TGTGCCAGCAGCTTTGTGAGGGGGGGCCCTCACAATGAGCAGTTCTTC. It yields the protein CASSFVRGGPHNEQFF.

The chain has TRBV27 and TRBJ2-2; the D gene is possibly TRBD1 (6 bases). CDR1 and CDR2 from the germline V gene are MNHEY and SMNVEV (reference sequence). The ends were cut back, 6 bases at V and 3 bases at J, with 17 bases in the middle. The CDR3 consists of 16 residues. The CDR3 reads CASSAHRDEDTGELFF. CDR3 DNA sequence: TGTGCCAGCAGCGCACACAGGGATGAGGACACCGGGGAGCTGTTTTTT.

Here the CDR3 reads CASSPETGLTGETQYF. The CDR3 bases are TGCGCCAGCAGCCCGGAGACCGGACTAACGGGGGAGACCCAGTACTTC. This chain connects TRBV5-1 to TRBJ2-5; maybe TRBD2 (6 bases). The CDR3 consists of 16 residues. The germline V and J ends were trimmed by 4 bases and 5 bases, with 21 bases remaining between them. Germline-derived CDR1 and CDR2 are SGHRS and YFSETQ. Full variable domain (outside the CDR3, taken from reference TRBV5-1 and TRBJ2-5): KAGVTQTPRYLIKTRGQQVTLSCSPISGHRSVSWYQQTPGQGLQFLFEYFSETQRNKGNFPGRFSGRQFSNSRSEMNVSTLELGDSALYLCASSPETGLTGETQYFGPGTRLLVL.